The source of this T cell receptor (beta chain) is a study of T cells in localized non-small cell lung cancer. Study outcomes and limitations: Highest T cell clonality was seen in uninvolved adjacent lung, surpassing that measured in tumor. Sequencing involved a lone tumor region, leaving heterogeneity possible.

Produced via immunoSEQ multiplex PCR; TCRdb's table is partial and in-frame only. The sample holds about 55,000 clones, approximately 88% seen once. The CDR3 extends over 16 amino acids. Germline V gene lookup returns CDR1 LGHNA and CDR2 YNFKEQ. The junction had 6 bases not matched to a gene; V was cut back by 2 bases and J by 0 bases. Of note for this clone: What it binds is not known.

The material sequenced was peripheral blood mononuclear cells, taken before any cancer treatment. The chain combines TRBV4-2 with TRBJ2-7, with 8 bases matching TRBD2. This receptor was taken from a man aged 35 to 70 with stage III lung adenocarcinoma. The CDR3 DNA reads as TGTGCCAGCAGCCAAACGGCTAGCGGGTTCTCCTACGAGCAGTACTTC. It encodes CASSQTASGFSYEQYF.